This T cell receptor (beta chain) was sequenced for a study of T cells expressing NK-cell markers. Study context: It was from sorted CD3+CD56+NKG2C+, CD3+CD56+NKG2C- and CD3+CD56-NKG2C+ T cells that TCR beta repertoires came. Study-wide findings and caveats: The dominant NKG2C+ clonotypes represented about 1.0-8% of CD8+ T cells in five or six donors.

TCRdb reprocessed the 5' RACE reads and keeps a single row for each CDR3 protein, giving no DNA. The sample data list some 600,000 distinct CDR3 sequences. Concerning this clonotype: Its matching antigen is unknown.

The sequenced material came from blood T cells: a sorted CD56 or NKG2C T cell subset, CD4+ or CD8+ T cells, or bulk PBMC T cells (not recorded which). This TCR was recovered from a man aged 18 to 29 in good health.

The CDR3 sequence is CASSYSRTGAVNYEQYF. The gene calls are TRBV6-2 or TRBV6-3 and TRBJ2-7; TCRdb designates TRBD1, a call that cannot be tested without DNA. The CDR3 loop spans 17 amino acids. CDR1 MNHEY and CDR2 SVGEGT come from the germline V gene.